Below are 27 T cell receptor beta chains sequenced from a single sample in a study of cytomegalovirus exposure and HLA in healthy donors. Profiling relied on immunoSEQ multiplex PCR, and the TCRdb table lists in-frame clones only, not all of them. The table shows under 200,000 clones, with roughly 81% occurring only once. Material for sequencing was PBMCs. These receptor sequences come from a woman in her twenties or thirties in good health and CMV-seronegative.

The chain links TRBV11-3 to TRBJ2-1, with 9 positions matching TRBD1. This CDR3 has 15 amino acids. The trim removed 0 bases at V and 6 bases at J, leaving 3 bases unmatched. Germline V gene data show CDR1 as SGHNT and CDR2 as YENEEA. The CDR3 DNA follows: TGTGCCAGCAGCTTAGATTTACAGGGGGCCAATGAGCAGTTCTTC. Protein: CASSLDLQGANEQFF. Looking up the rest from reference TRBV11-3 and TRBJ2-1 gives the full variable domain: EAGVVQSPRYKIIEKKQPVAFWCNPISGHNTLYWYLQNLGQGPELLIRYENEEAVDDSQLPKDRFSAERLKGVDSTLKIQPAELGDSAVYLCASSLDLQGANEQFFGPGTRLTVL.

A word on this clone: Within the sample, other DNA sequences also encode this same CDR3. The rearrangement links TRBV6-5 to TRBJ1-5, with 7 bases aligning to TRBD1. Trimming took 6 bases from V and 3 from J; bases not matched to a gene: 5. CDR1 and CDR2 (germline): MNHEY, SVGAGI. The CDR3 totals 14 residues. The CDR3 bases are TGTGCCAGCAGACGGACAGGCAACAATCAGCCCCAGCATTTT. It encodes CASRRTGNNQPQHF.

The rearrangement uses TRBV9 and TRBJ1-5; the D gene is possibly TRBD1 (5 bases). Germline V gene sequence: CDR1 SGDLS, CDR2 YYNGEE. Deletions cut 3 bases from V and 3 bases from J, with 13 bases between. This CDR3 comprises 15 residues. CDR3 in DNA: TGTGCCAGCAGCGAGGGCAGGGTTACCAATCAGCCCCAGCATTTT. Translated: CASSEGRVTNQPQHF.

The CDR3 nucleotides are TGTGCCAGCAGTGGACTGGCGACAGGAGAGACCCAGTACTTC. Its protein product is CASSGLATGETQYF. The gene calls are TRBV6-1 and TRBJ2-5, with D tentatively TRBD1 (6 bases). Germline CDR1 MNHNS, CDR2 SASEGT. With 4 bases removed from V and 4 bases from J, the gap between germline ends came to 13 bases. This CDR3 comprises 14 residues.

The rearrangement joins TRBV7-8 to TRBJ2-7, with D maybe TRBD1 (5 bases). CDR3 length: 14 amino acids. V lost 4 bases and J 7 bases, leaving 17 bases between the germline ends. The germline V gene encodes CDR1 SGHVS and CDR2 FQNEAQ. This CDR3 reads CASSSDSSSGEQYF. Here the CDR3 DNA reads TGTGCCAGCAGCTCTGATAGCTCCTCAGGGGAGCAGTACTTC.

The chain links TRBV2 to TRBJ2-3; 10 bases are a match to TRBD1. Germline assignment: CDR1 SNHLY and CDR2 FYNNEI. CDR3 length equals 14 residues. CDR3 residues: CVSGTGVLLRTQYF. The DNA of the CDR3 is TGTGTCTCCGGGACAGGGGTTCTCCTTCGTACGCAGTATTTT.

This clone was observed a few times. The gene calls are TRBV14 and TRBJ2-3; D gene ambiguous. The ends were cut back, 4 bases at V and 0 bases at J, with 8 bases in the middle. This CDR3 region has 14 residues. Germline loops: CDR1 SGHDN, CDR2 FVKESK. CDR3: CASSPLTSTDTQYF. Here the CDR3 DNA reads TGTGCCAGCAGCCCCCTAACTAGCACAGATACGCAGTATTTT.

The V call is TRBV28, the J call TRBJ2-5, with TRBD2 matching over 16 bases. The germline CDR1 and CDR2 sequences are MDHEN and SYDVKM. CDR3 length: 16 residues. V lost 9 bases and J lost 4; bases outside the gene matches: 8. This chain's CDR3 is CASAGLAGGPRETQYF. The DNA for the CDR3 is TGTGCCAGTGCGGGACTAGCGGGGGGGCCTAGAGAGACCCAGTACTTC. The variable domain in full, completed from reference TRBV28 and TRBJ2-5, reads DVKVTQSSRYLVKRTGEKVFLECVQDMDHENMFWYRQDPGLGLRLIYFSYDVKMKEKGDIPEGYSVSREKKERFSLILESASTNQTSMYLCASAGLAGGPRETQYFGPGTRLLVL.

V is TRBV28 and J is TRBJ2-7, with 9 positions matching TRBD1. CDR3 length: 15 amino acids. From germline, CDR1 is MDHEN and CDR2 SYDVKM. V was pared by 2 bases and J by 3 bases, with 5 bases of the junction left unmatched. The CDR3 reads CASSLNPGQGYEQYF. CDR3 nucleotides: TGTGCCAGCAGTTTAAACCCGGGACAGGGCTACGAGCAGTACTTC. Complete variable domain (other parts from reference TRBV28 and TRBJ2-7): DVKVTQSSRYLVKRTGEKVFLECVQDMDHENMFWYRQDPGLGLRLIYFSYDVKMKEKGDIPEGYSVSREKKERFSLILESASTNQTSMYLCASSLNPGQGYEQYFGPGTRLTVT.

The chain has TRBV18 and TRBJ2-7; TRBD1 matches 10 bases. Germline V gene lookup returns CDR1 KGHSH and CDR2 LQKENI. This CDR3 is 16 amino acids long. V dropped 1 base and J dropped 5; count of bases not matched to a gene: 8. The CDR3 here is CASSPRRGQGIHEQYF. The CDR3 DNA sequence: TGTGCCAGCTCACCACGGAGGGGACAGGGGATCCACGAGCAGTACTTC. Variable domain in full (rest from reference TRBV18 and TRBJ2-7): NAGVMQNPRHLVRRRGQEARLRCSPMKGHSHVYWYRQLPEEGLKFMVYLQKENIIDESGMPKERFSAEFPKEGPSILRIQQVVRGDSAAYFCASSPRRGQGIHEQYFGPGTRLTVT.

The chain combines TRBV30 with TRBJ2-7; D not resolved. From germline, CDR1 is GTSNPN and CDR2 SVGIG (reference sequence). The V end was cut by 0 bases, the J end by 2 bases, with 20 bases between. This CDR3 has 17 residues. As DNA, the CDR3 is TGTGCCTGGAGTGTACCCCCTAAAGCGACGCTAACCTACGAGCAGTACTTC. It yields the protein CAWSVPPKATLTYEQYF.

The chain uses TRBV25-1 and TRBJ2-5, with 8 positions matching TRBD1. Germline V gene sequence: CDR1 MGHDK, CDR2 SYGVNS. V was clipped by 6 bases and J by 1 base; unmatched bases: 7. This CDR3 is 15 amino acids long. CDR3 nucleotide sequence: TGTGCCAGCAGCCCCGGGACAGGTGTCCAAGAGACCCAGTACTTC. Encoded protein: CASSPGTGVQETQYF.

The chain links TRBV14 to TRBJ1-2; 8 bases are shared with TRBD1. In germline, CDR1 is SGHDN, CDR2 FVKESK. V was clipped by 4 bases and J by 4 bases; unmatched bases: 11. This CDR3 is built from 16 residues. CDR3 nucleotides: TGTGCCAGCAGCCCTCGCGGGACAGGCGCCATCTATGGCTACACCTTC. It is translated as CASSPRGTGAIYGYTF. Drawing the rest from reference TRBV14 and TRBJ1-2, the complete variable domain is EAGVTQFPSHSVIEKGQTVTLRCDPISGHDNLYWYRRVMGKEIKFLLHFVKESKQDESGMPNNRFLAERTGGTYSTLKVQPAELEDSGVYFCASSPRGTGAIYGYTFGSGTRLTVV.

The chain employs TRBV6-5 and TRBJ2-1, with D possibly TRBD1 on 6 matching bases. The germline CDR1 and CDR2 sequences are MNHEY and SVGAGI. Trimming pared 5 bases from V and 4 bases from J, leaving 12 bases between. The CDR3 runs to 14 residues. The DNA for the CDR3 is TGTGCCAGCAGTCATGACAGGAGGTACAATGAGCAGTTCTTC. It specifies CASSHDRRYNEQFF.

This clone turned up a few times. The chain employs TRBV30 and TRBJ1-2; D call uncertain. V was shortened by 0 bases and J by 4 bases, with 6 bases between the two germline ends. The CDR3 has 12 residues. The germline V gene encodes CDR1 GTSNPN and CDR2 SVGIG (reference sequence). In DNA, the CDR3 is TGTGCCTGGAGTGTATCTGTCTATGGCTACACCTTC. Its translation: CAWSVSVYGYTF.

The genes are TRBV7-8 and TRBJ2-5, with TRBD1 as a possible D gene (7 bases). Germline values: CDR1 SGHVS, CDR2 FQNEAQ. The CDR3 covers 14 residues. Trimming stripped 1 base from V and 5 bases from J, with 11 bases between. The CDR3 sequence is CASSLVEGAETQYF. CDR3 DNA sequence: TGTGCCAGCAGCTTAGTGGAGGGGGCGGAGACCCAGTACTTC.

This chain joins TRBV11-2 and TRBJ2-7; D possibly corresponds to TRBD1 (5 bases). CDR3 length: 16 amino acids. V lost 5 bases to trimming and J lost 5 bases, with 22 bases between them. Germline lookup yields CDR1 SGHAT and CDR2 FQNNGV. CDR3 sequence: CASSLLSGNDFDEQYF. The CDR3 DNA follows: TGTGCCAGCAGCCTTCTCTCAGGGAATGATTTCGACGAGCAGTACTTC.

This clone was detected only a few times. The chain uses TRBV30 and TRBJ2-3; 9 bases are shared with TRBD2. The V gene end was trimmed by 2 bases and the J gene end by 0 bases; junction bases not matched to a gene: 3. This CDR3 contains 15 residues. From germline, CDR1 is GTSNPN and CDR2 SVGIG (reference sequence). In DNA, the CDR3 is TGTGCCTGGAGTACTAGCGGGTCTAGCACAGATACGCAGTATTTT. Translated, it gives CAWSTSGSSTDTQYF.

V gene TRBV18 combines with J gene TRBJ1-1, with D maybe TRBD1 (5 bases). Looked up from germline, CDR1 is KGHSH and CDR2 is LQKENI. The length of the CDR3 is 14 residues. V lost 4 bases and J lost 5, with 14 bases in between. CDR3 sequence: CASSRGTEGTEAFF. For the CDR3, the DNA is TGTGCCAGCTCACGAGGGACGGAGGGAACTGAAGCTTTCTTT.

The genes are TRBV4-1 and TRBJ2-7; no reliable D call. The CDR3 has 14 residues. The ends were cut back, 1 base at V and 0 bases at J, with 7 bases in the middle. In germline, CDR1 is MGHRA, CDR2 YSYEKL. The CDR3 loop is CASSQGLSSYEQYF. The DNA of the CDR3 is TGCGCCAGCAGCCAAGGACTCAGCTCCTACGAGCAGTACTTC.

The rearrangement uses TRBV4-1 and TRBJ2-4; D gene uncertain. With 1 base removed from V and 0 bases from J, the gap between germline ends came to 16 bases. Looked up from germline, CDR1 is MGHRA and CDR2 is YSYEKL. The length of the CDR3 is 18 residues. CDR3 protein: CASSQVGREVLAKNIQYF. DNA for the CDR3: TGCGCCAGCAGCCAAGTTGGGCGAGAAGTACTAGCCAAAAACATTCAGTACTTC.

The chain joins TRBV27 to TRBJ2-7; weak D call: TRBD1 (5 bases). Germline CDR1 reads MNHEY; CDR2 reads SMNVEV (reference sequence). This CDR3 is built from 13 residues. Deletions cut 2 bases from V and 2 bases from J, with 7 bases between. CDR3 coding DNA: TGTGCCAGCAGTTTAAGGGGCCCCTACGAGCAGTACTTC. Amino acid sequence: CASSLRGPYEQYF.

This chain connects TRBV4-1 to TRBJ2-3, with D uncertain. V shed 0 bases and J shed 5 bases, with 9 bases lying between them. Germline lookup yields CDR1 MGHRA and CDR2 YSYEKL. The length of the CDR3 is 14 residues. This CDR3 reads CASSQDHGGDTQYF. Written as DNA, the CDR3 is TGCGCCAGCAGCCAAGATCACGGCGGAGATACGCAGTATTTT.

The J gene is TRBJ2-1, the V gene TRBV7-8, with unresolved D. The CDR3 runs to 13 residues. The germline V and J ends were trimmed by 2 bases and 3 bases, with 5 bases remaining between them. Looked up from germline, CDR1 is SGHVS and CDR2 is FQNEAQ. The CDR3 sequence: CASSLTRYNEQFF. CDR3 nucleotides: TGTGCCAGCAGCTTAACACGCTACAATGAGCAGTTCTTC.

The gene calls are TRBV28 and TRBJ2-7, with 8 positions matching TRBD1. V lost 7 bases to trimming and J lost 9 bases; unmatched junction nucleotides: 11. The germline CDR1 and CDR2 sequences are MDHEN and SYDVKM. CDR3 length equals 13 residues. CDR3 protein: CASIPPSGGAQYF. The CDR3, as DNA: TGTGCCAGCATCCCCCCCTCAGGGGGCGCGCAGTACTTC.

The chain joins TRBV15 to TRBJ1-4, with TRBD1 as a possible D gene (5 bases). Trimming took 1 base from V and 6 from J, leaving 12 bases between them. Germline loops: CDR1 LNHNV, CDR2 YYDKDF (reference sequence). This CDR3 has 15 residues. The CDR3 DNA is TGTGCCACCAGCAGAGGGAGGGGCGCGGATGAAAAACTGTTTTTT. Protein: CATSRGRGADEKLFF.

The rearrangement joins TRBV12-5 to TRBJ2-7, with 7 positions matching TRBD2. Trimming at V came to 4 bases and at J to 10 bases, leaving 19 bases not matched to a gene. CDR3 length: 16 amino acids. Germline assignment: CDR1 LGHNT and CDR2 FRNRAP. The CDR3, as DNA: TGTGCTAGTGGTTCGAATAGTGGTTTGGTAGGACTAGATCAGTACTTC. Translating gives CASGSNSGLVGLDQYF. The entire variable domain, with the rest obtained from reference TRBV12-5 and TRBJ2-7, is as follows: DARVTQTPRHKVTEMGQEVTMRCQPILGHNTVFWYRQTMMQGLELLAYFRNRAPLDDSGMPKDRFSAEMPDATLATLKIQPSEPRDSAVYFCASGSNSGLVGLDQYFGPGTRLTVT.